This is a list of T cell receptor beta chains from one sample in a study of neurological immune-mediated disorders. MiXCR was run by TCRdb on the 5' RACE reads, yielding one entry per CDR3 protein. This table has 77,000 or so distinct CDR3 sequences, approximately 10% appearing once. Sequences were obtained from PBMCs. These receptors were obtained from a man between 45 and 60 years old in good health. The CDR3 runs from the conserved cysteine through the conserved F or W. Each record gives: D gene, V gene, clone size, J gene, CDR3 protein, CDR3 DNA. The D gene is left open where the match is weak. Clone size is not always given. Where it is, it says once, few, many or a class for expanded clones.

D: NA; V: TRBV3-1; size: many; J: TRBJ2-1; CDR3: CASSVQLAVSYNEQFF; DNA: TGTGCCAGCAGCGTCCAACTAGCTGTCTCCTACAATGAGCAGTTCTTC
D: TRBD1; V: TRBV20-1; size: many; J: TRBJ2-2; CDR3: CSATGTGNTGELFF; DNA: TGCAGTGCTACCGGGACAGGGAACACCGGGGAGCTGTTTTTT
D: NA; V: TRBV15; size: many; J: TRBJ1-4; CDR3: CATSRDGTRFLGEKLFF; DNA: TGTGCCACCAGCAGAGATGGAACGAGGTTCTTGGGTGAAAAACTGTTTTTT
D: NA; V: TRBV6-5; size: NA; J: TRBJ1-6; CDR3: CASSYSVRRINSPLHF; DNA: TGTGCCAGCAGTTACTCGGTTCGACGGATAAATTCACCCCTCCACTTT
D: NA; V: TRBV28; size: many; J: TRBJ2-7; CDR3: CASSLFEPNEQYF; DNA: TGTGCCAGCAGTTTGTTTGAACCCAACGAGCAGTACTTC
D: NA; V: TRBV20-1; size: many; J: TRBJ2-1; CDR3: CSATKLAVEFF; DNA: TGCAGTGCTACTAAACTAGCTGTTGAGTTCTTC
D: NA; V: TRBV20-1; size: many; J: TRBJ2-5; CDR3: CSASGGSETQYF; DNA: TGCAGTGCTAGTGGGGGGTCTGAGACCCAGTACTTC
D: NA; V: TRBV5-4; size: NA; J: TRBJ1-2; CDR3: CASSPSQTSNYGYTF; DNA: TGTGCCAGCAGCCCAAGCCAAACGTCTAACTATGGCTACACCTTC
D: TRBD1; V: TRBV30; size: many; J: TRBJ2-7; CDR3: CAWSVWGQTYEQYF; DNA: TGTGCCTGGAGTGTATGGGGACAGACCTACGAGCAGTACTTC
D: TRBD2; V: TRBV29-1; size: many; J: TRBJ2-1; CDR3: CSVAGAGSYNEQFF; DNA: TGCAGCGTTGCCGGAGCGGGGTCCTACAATGAGCAGTTCTTC
D: NA; V: TRBV7-2; size: many; J: TRBJ2-7; CDR3: CASTARGRLSSYEQYF; DNA: TGTGCCAGCACCGCACGGGGGCGCTTAAGCTCCTACGAGCAGTACTTC
D: NA; V: TRBV5-1; size: NA; J: TRBJ2-3; CDR3: CASSPEGPRTDTQYF; DNA: TGCGCCAGCAGCCCGGAGGGTCCTCGGACAGATACGCAGTATTTT
D: NA; V: TRBV29-1; size: many; J: TRBJ2-7; CDR3: CSVAVGTLYEQYF; DNA: TGCAGCGTGGCCGTCGGGACTCTCTACGAGCAGTACTTC
D: NA; V: TRBV7-2; size: few; J: TRBJ2-7; CDR3: CASSLGDGAPKRYF; DNA: TGTGCCAGCAGCTTAGGGGACGGTGCCCCGAAGAGGTACTTC
D: NA; V: TRBV28; size: many; J: TRBJ1-4; CDR3: CASSFGRGLSEKLFF; DNA: TGTGCCAGCAGTTTCGGTAGGGGTCTGTCTGAAAAACTGTTTTTT
D: TRBD1; V: TRBV3-1; size: many; J: TRBJ2-7; CDR3: CASSQEIETGTVSYEQYF; DNA: TGTGCCAGCAGCCAAGAAATTGAAACCGGGACAGTCTCCTACGAGCAGTACTTC
D: NA; V: TRBV18; size: many; J: TRBJ2-6; CDR3: CASFRTRAGANVLTF; DNA: TGTGCCAGCTTCCGAACAAGAGCTGGGGCCAACGTCCTGACTTTC
D: NA; V: TRBV2; size: many; J: TRBJ2-7; CDR3: CASLGGEQYF; DNA: TGTGCCAGCTTGGGAGGCGAGCAGTACTTC